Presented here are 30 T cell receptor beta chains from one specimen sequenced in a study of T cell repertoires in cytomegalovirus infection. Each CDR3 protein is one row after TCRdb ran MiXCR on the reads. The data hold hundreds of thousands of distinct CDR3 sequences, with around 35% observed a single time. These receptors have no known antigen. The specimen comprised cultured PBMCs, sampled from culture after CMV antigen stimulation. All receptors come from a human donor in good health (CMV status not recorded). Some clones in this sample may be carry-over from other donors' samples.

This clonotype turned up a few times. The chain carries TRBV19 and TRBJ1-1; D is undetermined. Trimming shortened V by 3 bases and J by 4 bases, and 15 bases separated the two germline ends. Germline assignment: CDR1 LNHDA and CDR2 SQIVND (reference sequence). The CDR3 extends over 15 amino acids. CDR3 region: CASSIRVTVSTEAFF. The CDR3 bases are TGTGCCAGTAGTATCCGTGTCACGGTTAGCACTGAAGCTTTCTTT. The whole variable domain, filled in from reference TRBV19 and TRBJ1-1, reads DGGITQSPKYLFRKEGQNVTLSCEQNLNHDAMYWYRQDPGQGLRLIYYSQIVNDFQKGDIAEGYSVSREKKESFPLTVTSAQKNPTAFYLCASSIRVTVSTEAFFGQGTRLTVV.

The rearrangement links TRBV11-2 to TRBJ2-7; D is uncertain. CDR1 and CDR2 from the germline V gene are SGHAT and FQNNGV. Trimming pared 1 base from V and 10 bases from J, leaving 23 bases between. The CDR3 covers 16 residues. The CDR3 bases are TGTGCCAGCAGCTTAGTCAGTTTGGGTCCCCTACGAGGACAGTACTTC. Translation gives CASSLVSLGPLRGQYF.

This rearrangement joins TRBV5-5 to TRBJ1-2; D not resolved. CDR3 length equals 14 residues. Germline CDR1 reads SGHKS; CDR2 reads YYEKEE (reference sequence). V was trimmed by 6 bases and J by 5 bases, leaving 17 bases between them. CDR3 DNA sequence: TGTGCCAGCACACCAGAGGGCTGGGGTTATGGCTACACCTTC. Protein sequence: CASTPEGWGYGYTF.

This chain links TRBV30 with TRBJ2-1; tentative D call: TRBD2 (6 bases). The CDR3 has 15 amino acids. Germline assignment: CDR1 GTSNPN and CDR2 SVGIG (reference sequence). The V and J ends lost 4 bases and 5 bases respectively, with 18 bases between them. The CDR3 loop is CAWTLTGTWNNEQFF. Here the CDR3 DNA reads TGTGCCTGGACCCTAACCGGGACTTGGAACAATGAGCAGTTCTTC.

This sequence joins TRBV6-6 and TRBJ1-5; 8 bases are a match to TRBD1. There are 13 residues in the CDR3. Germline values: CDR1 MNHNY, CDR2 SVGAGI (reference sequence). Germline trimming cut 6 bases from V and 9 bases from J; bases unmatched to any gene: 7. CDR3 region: CASSPGQGWPQHF. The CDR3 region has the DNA TGTGCCAGCAGCCCCGGACAGGGTTGGCCCCAGCATTTT.

The CDR3 DNA is TGTGCCAGCAGCCCTCCTTGGACTTCTAACTACGAGCAGTACTTC. It yields the protein CASSPPWTSNYEQYF. This rearrangement joins TRBV7-9 to TRBJ2-7; the D gene is possibly TRBD2 (5 bases). Trimming pared 5 bases from V and 3 bases from J, leaving 17 bases between. This CDR3 contains 15 residues. Germline values: CDR1 SEHNR, CDR2 FQNEAQ (reference sequence).

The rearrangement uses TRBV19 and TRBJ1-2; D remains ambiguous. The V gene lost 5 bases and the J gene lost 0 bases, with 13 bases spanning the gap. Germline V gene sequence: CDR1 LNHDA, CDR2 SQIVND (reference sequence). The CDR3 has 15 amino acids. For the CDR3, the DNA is TGTGCCAGTAGTCTACCCTCCGGGACTAACTATGGCTACACCTTC. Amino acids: CASSLPSGTNYGYTF.

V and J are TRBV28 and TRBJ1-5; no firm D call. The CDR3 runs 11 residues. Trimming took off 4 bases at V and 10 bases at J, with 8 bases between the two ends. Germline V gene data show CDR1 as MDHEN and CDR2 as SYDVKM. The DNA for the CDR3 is TGTGCCAGCAGTTCCCGGCCCCCCCAGCATTTT. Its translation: CASSSRPPQHF.

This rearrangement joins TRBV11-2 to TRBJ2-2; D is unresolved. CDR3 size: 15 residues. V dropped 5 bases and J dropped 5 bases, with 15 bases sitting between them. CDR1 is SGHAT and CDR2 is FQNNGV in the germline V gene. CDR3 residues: CASSQIRGPTGELFF. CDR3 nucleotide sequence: TGTGCCAGCAGCCAGATCCGAGGCCCAACCGGGGAGCTGTTTTTT.

The CDR3 spells CASSEGSPSYNEQFF. The CDR3 DNA sequence: TGTGCCAGCAGTGAAGGGTCCCCCTCCTACAATGAGCAGTTCTTC. The V call is TRBV6-1, the J call TRBJ2-1; D not resolved. There are 15 residues in the CDR3. The germline gives CDR1 MNHNS, CDR2 SASEGT. V was clipped by 1 base and J by 0 bases, with 7 bases between them.

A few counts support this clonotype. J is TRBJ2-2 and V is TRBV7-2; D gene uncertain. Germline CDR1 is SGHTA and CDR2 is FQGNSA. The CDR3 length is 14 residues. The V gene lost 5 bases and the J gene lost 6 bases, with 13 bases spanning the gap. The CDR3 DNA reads TGTGCCAGCAGCCCCGGACCCTCCCCCGGGGAGCTGTTTTTT. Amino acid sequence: CASSPGPSPGELFF.

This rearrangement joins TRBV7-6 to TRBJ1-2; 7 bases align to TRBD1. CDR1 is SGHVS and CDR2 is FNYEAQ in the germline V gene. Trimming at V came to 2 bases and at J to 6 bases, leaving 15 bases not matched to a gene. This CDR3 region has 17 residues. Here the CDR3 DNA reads TGTGCCAGCAGCTTAACCCGGGACAGCCGGACTCGAGATGGCTACACCTTC. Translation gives CASSLTRDSRTRDGYTF.

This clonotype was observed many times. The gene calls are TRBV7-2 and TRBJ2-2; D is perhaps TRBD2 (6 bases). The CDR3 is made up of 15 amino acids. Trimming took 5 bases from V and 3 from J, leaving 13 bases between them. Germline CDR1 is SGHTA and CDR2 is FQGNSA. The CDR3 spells CASSQQRGDTGELFF. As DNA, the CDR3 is TGTGCCAGCAGCCAACAACGCGGGGACACCGGGGAGCTGTTTTTT.

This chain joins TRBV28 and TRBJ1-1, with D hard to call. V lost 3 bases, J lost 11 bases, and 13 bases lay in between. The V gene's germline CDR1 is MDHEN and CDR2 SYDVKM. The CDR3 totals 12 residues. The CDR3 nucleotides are TGTGCCAGCAGTTTGAGGTATCGCGAGGCTTTCTTT. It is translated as CASSLRYREAFF.

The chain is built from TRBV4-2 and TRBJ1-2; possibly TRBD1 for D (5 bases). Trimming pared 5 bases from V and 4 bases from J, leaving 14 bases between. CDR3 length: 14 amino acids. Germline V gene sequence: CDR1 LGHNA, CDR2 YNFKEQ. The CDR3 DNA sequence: TGTGCCAGCAGCGGGGCACCGGAGAGCTATGGCTACACCTTC. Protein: CASSGAPESYGYTF.

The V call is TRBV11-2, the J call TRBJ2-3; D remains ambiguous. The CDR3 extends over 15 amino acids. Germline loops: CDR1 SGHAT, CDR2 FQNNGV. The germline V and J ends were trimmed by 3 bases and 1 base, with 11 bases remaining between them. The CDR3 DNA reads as TGTGCCAGCAGCTTTCGGCCGGAAGGCACAGATACGCAGTATTTT. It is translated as CASSFRPEGTDTQYF.

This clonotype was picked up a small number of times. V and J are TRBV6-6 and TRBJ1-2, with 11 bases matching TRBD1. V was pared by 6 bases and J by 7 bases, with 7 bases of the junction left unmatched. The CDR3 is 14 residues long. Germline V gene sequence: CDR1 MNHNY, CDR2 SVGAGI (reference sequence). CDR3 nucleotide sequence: TGTGCCAGCAGGATCGGACAGGGGGCGACTGGCTACACCTTC. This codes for CASRIGQGATGYTF.

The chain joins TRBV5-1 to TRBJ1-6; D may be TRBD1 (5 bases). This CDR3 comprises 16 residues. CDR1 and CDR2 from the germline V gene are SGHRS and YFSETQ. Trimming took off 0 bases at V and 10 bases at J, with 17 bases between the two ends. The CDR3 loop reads CASSLGPGQASSPLHF. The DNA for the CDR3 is TGCGCCAGCAGCTTGGGGCCAGGGCAGGCGAGCTCACCCCTCCACTTT.

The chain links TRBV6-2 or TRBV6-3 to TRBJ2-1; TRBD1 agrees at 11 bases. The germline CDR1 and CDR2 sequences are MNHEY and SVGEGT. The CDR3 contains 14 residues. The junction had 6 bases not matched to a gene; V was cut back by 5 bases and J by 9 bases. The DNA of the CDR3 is TGTGCCAGCAGTCGGGACAGGGGGGTGGTTGAGCAGTTCTTC. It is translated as CASSRDRGVVEQFF.

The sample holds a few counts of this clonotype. CDR3 bases: TGTGCCAGCAGTTACAGGGGGCAGTACGAGACCCAGTACTTC. Protein product: CASSYRGQYETQYF. J is TRBJ2-5 and V is TRBV6-5; 7 bases are a match to TRBD1. Germline CDR1 reads MNHEY; CDR2 reads SVGAGI. The CDR3 contains 14 residues. J was trimmed by 5 bases and V by 2 bases; bases with no gene match: 5.

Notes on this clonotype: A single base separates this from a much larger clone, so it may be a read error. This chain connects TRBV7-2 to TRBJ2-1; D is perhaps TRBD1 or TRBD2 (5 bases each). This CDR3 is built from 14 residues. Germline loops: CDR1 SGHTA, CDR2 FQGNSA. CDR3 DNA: TGTGCCAGCAGCCGCCGGGGTGGGGCCAATAAGCAGTTCTTC. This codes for CASSRRGGANKQFF.

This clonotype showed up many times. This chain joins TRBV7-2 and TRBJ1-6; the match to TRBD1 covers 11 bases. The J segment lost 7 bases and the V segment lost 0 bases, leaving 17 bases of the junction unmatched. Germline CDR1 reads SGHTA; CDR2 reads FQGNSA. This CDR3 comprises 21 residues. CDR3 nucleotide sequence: TGTGCCAGCAGCTTAGCAAGGGACAGGGGGAATGTTAAGGCTAGGAATTCACCCCTCCACTTT. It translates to CASSLARDRGNVKARNSPLHF.

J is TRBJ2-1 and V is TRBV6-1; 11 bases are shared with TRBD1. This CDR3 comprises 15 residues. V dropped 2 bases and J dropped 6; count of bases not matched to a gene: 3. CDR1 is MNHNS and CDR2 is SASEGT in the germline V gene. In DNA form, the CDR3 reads TGTGCCAGCAGTGAAAGGACAGGGGGCTTCAATGAGCAGTTCTTC. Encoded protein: CASSERTGGFNEQFF.

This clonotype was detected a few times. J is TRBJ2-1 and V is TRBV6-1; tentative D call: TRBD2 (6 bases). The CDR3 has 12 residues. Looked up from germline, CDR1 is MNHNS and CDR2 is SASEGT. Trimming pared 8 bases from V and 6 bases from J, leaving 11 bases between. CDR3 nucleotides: TGTGCCAGCGGGGAACTAGCCAATGAGCAGTTCTTC. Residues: CASGELANEQFF.

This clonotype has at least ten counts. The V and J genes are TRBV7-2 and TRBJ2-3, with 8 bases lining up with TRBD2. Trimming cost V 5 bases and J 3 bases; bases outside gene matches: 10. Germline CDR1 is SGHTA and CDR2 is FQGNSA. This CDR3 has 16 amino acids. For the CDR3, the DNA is TGTGCCAGCAGCCAACTGGCGGGAGGAGGTACAGATACGCAGTATTTT. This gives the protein CASSQLAGGGTDTQYF. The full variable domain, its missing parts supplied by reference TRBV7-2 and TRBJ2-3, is GAGVSQSPSNKVTEKGKDVELRCDPISGHTALYWYRQSLGQGLEFLIYFQGNSAPDKSGLPSDRFSAERTGGSVSTLTIQRTQQEDSAVYLCASSQLAGGGTDTQYFGPGTRLTVL.

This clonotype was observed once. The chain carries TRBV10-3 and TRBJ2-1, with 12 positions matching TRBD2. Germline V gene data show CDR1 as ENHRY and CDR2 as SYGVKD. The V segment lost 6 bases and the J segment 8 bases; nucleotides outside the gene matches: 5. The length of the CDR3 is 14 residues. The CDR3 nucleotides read TGTGCCATCAGGACTAGCGGGAGTCCGGATGAGCAGTTCTTC. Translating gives CAIRTSGSPDEQFF.

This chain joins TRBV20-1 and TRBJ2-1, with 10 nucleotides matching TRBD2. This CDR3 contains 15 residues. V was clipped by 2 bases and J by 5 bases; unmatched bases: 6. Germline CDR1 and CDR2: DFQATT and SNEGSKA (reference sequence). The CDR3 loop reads CSARRVAGGHNEQFF. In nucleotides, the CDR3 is TGCAGTGCTAGAAGAGTAGCGGGGGGCCACAATGAGCAGTTCTTC.

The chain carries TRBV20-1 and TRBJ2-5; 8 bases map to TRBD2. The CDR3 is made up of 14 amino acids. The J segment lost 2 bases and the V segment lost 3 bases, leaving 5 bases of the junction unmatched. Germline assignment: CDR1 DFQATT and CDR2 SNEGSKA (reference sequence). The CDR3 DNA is TGCAGTGCTAGGGTAGCGGGGAGTCAAGAGACCCAGTACTTC. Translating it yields CSARVAGSQETQYF.

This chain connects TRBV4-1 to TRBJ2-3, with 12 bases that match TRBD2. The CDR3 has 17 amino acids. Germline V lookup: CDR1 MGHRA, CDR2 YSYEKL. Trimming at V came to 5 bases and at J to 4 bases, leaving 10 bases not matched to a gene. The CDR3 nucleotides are TGCGCCAGCAGCGAGCGACTAGCGGGAGACTTCGCAGATACGCAGTATTTT. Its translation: CASSERLAGDFADTQYF.

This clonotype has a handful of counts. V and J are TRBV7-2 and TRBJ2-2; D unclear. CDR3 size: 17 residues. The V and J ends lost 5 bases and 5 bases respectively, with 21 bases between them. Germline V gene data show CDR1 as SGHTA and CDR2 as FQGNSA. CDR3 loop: CASSKNLIGPRTGELFF. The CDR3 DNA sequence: TGTGCCAGCAGCAAGAACCTAATCGGGCCGAGGACCGGGGAGCTGTTTTTT.